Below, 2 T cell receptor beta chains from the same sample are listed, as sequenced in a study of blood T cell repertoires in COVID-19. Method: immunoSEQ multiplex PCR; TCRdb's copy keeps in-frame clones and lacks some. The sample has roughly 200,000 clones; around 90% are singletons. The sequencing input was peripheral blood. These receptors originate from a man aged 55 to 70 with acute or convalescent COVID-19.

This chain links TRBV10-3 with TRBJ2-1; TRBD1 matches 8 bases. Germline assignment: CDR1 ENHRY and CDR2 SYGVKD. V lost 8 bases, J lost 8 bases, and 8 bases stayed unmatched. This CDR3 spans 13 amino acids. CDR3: CAIGGQGVDEQFF. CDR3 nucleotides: TGTGCCATCGGAGGACAGGGTGTTGATGAGCAGTTCTTC.

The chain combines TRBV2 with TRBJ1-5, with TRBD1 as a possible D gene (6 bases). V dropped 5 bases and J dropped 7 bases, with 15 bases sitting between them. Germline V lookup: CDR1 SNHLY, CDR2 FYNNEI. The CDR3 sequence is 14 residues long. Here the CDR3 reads CASSINRVGQPQHF. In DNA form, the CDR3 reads TGTGCCAGCAGTATTAACAGGGTAGGCCAGCCCCAGCATTTT. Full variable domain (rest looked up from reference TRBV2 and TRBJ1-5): EPEVTQTPSHQVTQMGQEVILRCVPISNHLYFYWYRQILGQKVEFLVSFYNNEISEKSEIFDDQFSVERPDGSNFTLKIRSTKLEDSAMYFCASSINRVGQPQHFGDGTRLSIL.